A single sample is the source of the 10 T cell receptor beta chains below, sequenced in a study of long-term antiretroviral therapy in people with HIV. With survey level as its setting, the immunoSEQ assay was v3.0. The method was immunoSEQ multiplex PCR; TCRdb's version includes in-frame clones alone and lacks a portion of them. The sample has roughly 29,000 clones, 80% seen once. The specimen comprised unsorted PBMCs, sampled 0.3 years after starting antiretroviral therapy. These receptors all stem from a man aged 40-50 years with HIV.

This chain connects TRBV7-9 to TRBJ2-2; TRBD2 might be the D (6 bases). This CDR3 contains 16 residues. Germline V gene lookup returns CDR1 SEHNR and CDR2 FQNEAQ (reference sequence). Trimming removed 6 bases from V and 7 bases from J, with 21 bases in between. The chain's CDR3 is CASSPLGLSSGGELFF. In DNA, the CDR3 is TGTGCCAGCAGTCCCTTAGGACTATCCTCAGGCGGGGAGCTGTTTTTT. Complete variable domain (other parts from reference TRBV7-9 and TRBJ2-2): DTGVSQNPRHKITKRGQNVTFRCDPISEHNRLYWYRQTLGQGPEFLTYFQNEAQLEKSRLLSDRFSAERPKGSFSTLEIQRTEQGDSAMYLCASSPLGLSSGGELFFGEGSRLTVL.

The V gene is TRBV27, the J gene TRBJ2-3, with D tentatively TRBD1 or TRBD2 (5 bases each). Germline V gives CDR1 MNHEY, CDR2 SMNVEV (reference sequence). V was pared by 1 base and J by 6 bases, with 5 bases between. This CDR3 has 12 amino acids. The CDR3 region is CASSLWGDTQYF. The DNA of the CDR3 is TGTGCCAGCAGTTTATGGGGGGATACGCAGTATTTT.

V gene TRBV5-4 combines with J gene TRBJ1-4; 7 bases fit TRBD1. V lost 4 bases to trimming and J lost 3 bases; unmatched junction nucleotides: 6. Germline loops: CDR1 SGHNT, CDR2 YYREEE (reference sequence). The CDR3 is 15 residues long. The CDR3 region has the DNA TGTGCCAGCAGCAATACAGGGGCATCTAATGAAAAACTGTTTTTT. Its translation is CASSNTGASNEKLFF.

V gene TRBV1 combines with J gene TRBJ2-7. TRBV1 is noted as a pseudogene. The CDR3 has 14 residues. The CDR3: CTSSQGEGFYEQYF. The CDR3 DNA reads TGCACCAGCAGCCAAGGTGAGGGGTTCTACGAGCAGTACTTC.

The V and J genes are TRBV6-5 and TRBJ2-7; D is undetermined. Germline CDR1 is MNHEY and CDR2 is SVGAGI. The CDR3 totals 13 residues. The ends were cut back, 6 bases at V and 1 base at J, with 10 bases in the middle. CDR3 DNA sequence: TGTGCCAGCAGCCTTCTTCGGTCCTACGAGCAGTACTTC. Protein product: CASSLLRSYEQYF.

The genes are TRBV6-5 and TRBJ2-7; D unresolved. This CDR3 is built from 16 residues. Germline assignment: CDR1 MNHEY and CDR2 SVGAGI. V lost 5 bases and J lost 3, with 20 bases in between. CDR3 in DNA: TGTGCCAGCAGTAACTACCGGCCTCGTAAAGACTACGAGCAGTACTTC. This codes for CASSNYRPRKDYEQYF.

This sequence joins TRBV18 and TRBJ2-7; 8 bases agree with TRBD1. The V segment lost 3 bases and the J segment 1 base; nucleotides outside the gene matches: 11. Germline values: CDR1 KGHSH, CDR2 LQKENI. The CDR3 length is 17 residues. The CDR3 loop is CASSPSGGVLSSYEQYF. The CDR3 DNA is TGTGCCAGCTCACCGTCAGGGGGCGTCCTCTCATCCTACGAGCAGTACTTC.

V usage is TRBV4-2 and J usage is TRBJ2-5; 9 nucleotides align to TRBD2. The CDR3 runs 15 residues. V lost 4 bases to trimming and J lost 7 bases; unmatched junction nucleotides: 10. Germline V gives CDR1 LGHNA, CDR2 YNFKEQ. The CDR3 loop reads CASSPFGGGAGTQYF. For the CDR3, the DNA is TGTGCCAGCAGCCCGTTCGGCGGGGGGGCCGGGACCCAGTACTTC.

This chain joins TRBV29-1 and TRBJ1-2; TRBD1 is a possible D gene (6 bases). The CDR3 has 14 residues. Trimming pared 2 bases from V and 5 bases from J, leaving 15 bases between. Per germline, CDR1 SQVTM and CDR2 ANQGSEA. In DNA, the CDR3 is TGCAGCGTTGAACACGCCAGGGGAGCTTATGGCTACACCTTC. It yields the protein CSVEHARGAYGYTF.

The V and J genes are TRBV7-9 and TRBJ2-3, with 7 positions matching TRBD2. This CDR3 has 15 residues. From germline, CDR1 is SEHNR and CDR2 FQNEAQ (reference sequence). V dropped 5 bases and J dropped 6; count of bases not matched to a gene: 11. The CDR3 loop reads CASSDISGGTDTQYF. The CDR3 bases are TGTGCCAGCAGCGATATCTCGGGGGGAACGGATACGCAGTATTTT.